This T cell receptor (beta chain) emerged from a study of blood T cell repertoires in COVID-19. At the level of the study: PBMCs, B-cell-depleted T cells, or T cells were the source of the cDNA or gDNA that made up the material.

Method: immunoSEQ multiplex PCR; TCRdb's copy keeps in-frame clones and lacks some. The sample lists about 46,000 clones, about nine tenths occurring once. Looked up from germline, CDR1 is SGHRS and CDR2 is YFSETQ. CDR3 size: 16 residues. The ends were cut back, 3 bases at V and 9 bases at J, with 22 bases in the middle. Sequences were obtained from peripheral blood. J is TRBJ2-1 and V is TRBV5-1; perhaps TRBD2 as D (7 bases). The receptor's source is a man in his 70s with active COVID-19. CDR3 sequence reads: CASSSGAPAGVGEQFF. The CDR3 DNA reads TGCGCCAGCAGCTCGGGGGCCCCTGCGGGAGTAGGTGAGCAGTTCTTC.